This section outlines one T cell receptor beta chain sequence together with its context. Its antigen is not yet known. One base away there is no much larger clone; base qualities are not given. The CDR3 regions of human TCRbeta chains were subjected to immunosequencing. On the authors' methods: TCRs in the repertoires were compared against a reference library of SARS-CoV-2-specific TCRs that had been generated with the MIRA antigen-specificity platform. Breadth was defined as the fraction of unique TCRs that were SARS-CoV-2-associated. Depth was defined as the fraction of total T cells that were SARS-CoV-2-associated. Using the MIRA data, every spike-specific TCR was mapped to the spike region that the TCR reacted to and assigned to either a CD4 or a CD8 class. Log10-transformed breadth and depth values were compared by one-way ANOVA with Sidak's multiple comparisons tests. What TCRdb holds here is the immuneACCESS table cut down to in-frame rearrangements. Part of the clones is not present; checked against another copy, under half of the missing clones reflect an unresolved V gene, and the others are unexplained. V, J and clone size are those of that table, while D and trimming were read from the DNA. The sample table contains under 200,000 clones; only one count was recorded for approximately 93% of them. The top ten constitute 3.5% to 5% of the sample.

The time point label, as the study defines it: baseline before first vaccination. The vaccinee samples were drawn from two UK trials, COV001 and COV002, one of which was a single-blind randomized controlled phase 2/3 trial testing AZD1222 (ChAdOx1 nCoV-19) in healthy adults. Trial participant PBMC samples were collected at day 0 and day 28 after the second dose for TCRbeta chain sequencing. This sample stems from a study of T cell responses to AZD1222 COVID-19 vaccine (TCRdb year 2021). For the study in its entirety: AZD1222 recipients with second doses at about 4 weeks or about 12 weeks were pooled, because spike-specific TCR depth and breadth did not differ between schedules. A total of approximately 250 trial participants underwent TCR sequencing, of whom around 210 had received two doses of AZD1222 and around 25 had received two doses of the MenACWY control vaccine. Enrollment into the trials was organized by age into subgroups of 18-55, 56-69 and 70-plus years, and those subgroups contained roughly 150, 30 and 60 TCR-sequenced participants, respectively. General findings and caveats noted by the study authors: Most participants were white British and females outnumbered males, and the authors suggested that clonal diversity may have been underestimated. Reportedly, almost half of the unique spike-specific TCRs recognized epitopes lying outside the regions that are mutated in the B.1.351 and B.1.1.7 variants. CD4 TCRs associated with the vaccine covered the entire spike protein, and the dominant responses were in regions 160-218 and 743-854. In the small 56-69-year group, the increase in depth fell short of significance, most likely because of low power. Conclusions about previously exposed vaccinees were limited because only a handful of AZD1222 recipients were SARS-CoV-2 seropositive at baseline. A significant rise in spike-specific TCR breadth and depth was observed after two AZD1222 doses relative to day 0 and relative to MenACWY recipients. Because no samples from the day 14 peak response were available, repertoires could be characterized only after the peak T cell response.

This clonotype was obtained from an adult in good health. Sequences were derived from peripheral blood, sampled on day 0 of AZD1222 vaccination.

The CDR3 corresponds to CASSLGGDRVAGANVLTF. The DNA sequence follows: TGCGCCAGCAGCTTGGGCGGGGACAGGGTTGCTGGGGCCAACGTCCTGACTTTC. This receptor chain uses TRBV5-1 and TRBJ2-6, and TRBD1 matches 9 of the central bases. The CDR3 has 18 amino acids, counting the end cysteine and phenylalanine. Only CDR3 DNA is held: 54 bases, read in frame from base 1. At the junction V is shortened by 0 bases and J by 2 bases; bases outside the gene matches: 6. As encoded in the germline V gene, CDR1 is SGHRS while CDR2 is YFSETQ.